Shown below are 10 T cell receptor beta chains from a single sample sequenced in a study of cytomegalovirus exposure and HLA in healthy donors. The PCR employed 60 Vbeta primers together with 13 Jbeta primers. Clones were sequenced by immunoSEQ multiplex PCR, and TCRdb holds only the in-frame ones, with some missing. This table has under 55,000 clones, 72% appearing once. Specimen: PBMCs. The source is a woman aged 45-60 years in good health and CMV-seronegative.

The rearrangement links TRBV21-1 to TRBJ1-5; the table assigns TRBD1, which was not confirmed against the DNA. TRBV21-1 is designated a pseudogene. CDR3 length equals 18 residues. The CDR3, as DNA: TGTGCCAGCAGCAAAGGGGACGGGACAGATTATAGCAATCAGCCCCAGCATTTT. It specifies CASSKGDGTDYSNQPQHF.

The chain has TRBV28 and TRBJ2-5; TRBD1 might be the D (5 bases). CDR3 size: 13 residues. Looked up from germline, CDR1 is MDHEN and CDR2 is SYDVKM. Trimming removed 8 bases at V and 5 bases at J, with 15 bases between. DNA for the CDR3: TGTGCCAGCTCCCCTAGGTGGGGCGAGACCCAGTACTTC. Protein sequence: CASSPRWGETQYF.

This clone was counted only a few times. The chain is built from TRBV19 and TRBJ2-1; 7 bases line up with TRBD1. J lost 6 bases, V lost 3 bases, and 5 bases had no gene match. The CDR3 is 14 amino acids. The germline CDR1 and CDR2 sequences are LNHDA and SQIVND (reference sequence). For the CDR3, the DNA is TGTGCCAGTAGTATGCTGGACAGGCGCAATGAGCAGTTCTTC. It yields the protein CASSMLDRRNEQFF.

Note on this clone: At one boundary the junction diverges from the germline segment, which might be a read error. This chain uses TRBV6-5 with TRBJ2-1, with D hard to call. CDR1 is MNHEY, CDR2 SVGAGI, per germline. The CDR3 loop spans 15 amino acids. The CDR3 DNA is TGTGCCAGCAGTCCACAGCCCCTCCCGAGCAATGCGCAGTTCTTC. Amino acid sequence: CASSPQPLPSNAQFF.

This chain connects TRBV4-2 to TRBJ1-4; no clear D gene. The CDR3 length is 19 residues. Between the trimmed V and J ends, which lost 0 bases and 4 bases, there was a span of 21 bases. CDR1 is LGHNA, CDR2 YNFKEQ, per germline. The CDR3 DNA follows: TGTGCCAGCAGCCAAGATCAATCGAGTCAGGTCGCCTATAATGAAAAACTGTTTTTT. It is translated as CASSQDQSSQVAYNEKLFF.

The chain employs TRBV5-4 and TRBJ2-3; D possibly corresponds to TRBD1 (5 bases). Germline lookup yields CDR1 SGHNT and CDR2 YYREEE (reference sequence). The CDR3 is 14 residues long. The germline V and J ends were trimmed by 1 base and 2 bases, with 8 bases remaining between them. As DNA, the CDR3 is TGTGCCAGCAGCTTGTGGGGCTACACAGATACGCAGTATTTT. Amino acid sequence: CASSLWGYTDTQYF. Combining the CDR3 with reference TRBV5-4 and TRBJ2-3 gives the whole variable domain ETGVTQSPTHLIKTRGQQVTLRCSSQSGHNTVSWYQQALGQGPQFIFQYYREEENGRGNFPPRFSGLQFPNYSSELNVNALELDDSALYLCASSLWGYTDTQYFGPGTRLTVL.

The chain carries TRBV9 and TRBJ2-5; 7 nucleotides match TRBD2. Trimming took 4 bases from V and 5 from J; bases not matched to a gene: 11. Germline CDR1 SGDLS, CDR2 YYNGEE. The CDR3 spans 15 residues. CDR3 residues: CASSPMGGAGETQYF. In DNA, the CDR3 is TGTGCCAGCAGCCCAATGGGGGGAGCGGGGGAGACCCAGTACTTC.

In its sample, this clone was seen a few times. The chain combines TRBV27 with TRBJ2-7, with TRBD1 identical over 7 bases. The CDR3 runs 15 residues. Looked up from germline, CDR1 is MNHEY and CDR2 is SMNVEV (reference sequence). Unmatched junction bases numbered 10, after V lost 6 bases and J lost 2 bases. CDR3 sequence: CASRITRDSPYEQYF. The CDR3 DNA follows: TGTGCCAGCAGGATTACCAGGGACAGCCCCTACGAGCAGTACTTC.

The chain carries TRBV10-3 and TRBJ1-3; TRBD1 agrees at 9 bases. This CDR3 has 19 residues. Germline V CDR1 and CDR2: ENHRY, SYGVKD. V was pared by 5 bases and J by 0 bases, with 14 bases of the junction left unmatched. As DNA, the CDR3 is TGTGCCATCAGTTCGACCGGGACAGGGCTTTTACTCTCTGGAAACACCATATATTTT. Translation gives CAISSTGTGLLLSGNTIYF.

V usage is TRBV28 and J usage is TRBJ1-2; D possibly corresponds to TRBD1 (5 bases). Deletions cut 6 bases from V and 0 bases from J, with 11 bases between. This CDR3 is 14 amino acids long. Germline V CDR1 and CDR2: MDHEN, SYDVKM. The CDR3 DNA reads TGTGCCAGCAGACCGGGGGGAGCTAACTATGGCTACACCTTC. It specifies CASRPGGANYGYTF.